Listed here are 22 T cell receptor beta chains from one sample, sequenced in a study of T cell responses to AZD1222 COVID-19 vaccine. The data were produced by immunoSEQ multiplex PCR, yet TCRdb's version contains in-frame clones alone and is incomplete. The sample holds 120,000 or so clones, roughly 91% seen once. The sequencing used peripheral blood, collected on day 0 of MenACWY control vaccination. The receptors here all came from an adult in good health.

This chain links TRBV28 with TRBJ2-2; D tentatively fits TRBD1 or TRBD2 (5 bases each). CDR3 length: 15 amino acids. Germline CDR1 and CDR2: MDHEN and SYDVKM. Trimming removed 6 bases at V and 1 base at J, with 12 bases between. CDR3: CASSLVGGNTGELFF. For the CDR3, the DNA is TGTGCCAGCAGCCTCGTTGGGGGGAACACCGGGGAGCTGTTTTTT.

The V call is TRBV5-1, the J call TRBJ2-1; 9 nucleotides agree with TRBD1. Germline V gives CDR1 SGHRS, CDR2 YFSETQ. With 0 bases clipped from V and 11 bases from J, the junction kept 12 bases outside the gene matches. The CDR3 spans 16 residues. The CDR3 DNA is TGCGCCAGCAGCTTGGCTGGCGGGACAGGGACAATGAAGCAGTTCTTC. Its translation is CASSLAGGTGTMKQFF.

In its sample, this clone was seen once. V usage is TRBV5-4 and J usage is TRBJ2-1, with D perhaps matching TRBD1 (7 bases). The germline V and J ends were trimmed by 4 bases and 0 bases, with 14 bases remaining between them. CDR1 is SGHNT and CDR2 is YYREEE in the germline V gene (reference sequence). The CDR3 has 16 residues. Here the CDR3 reads CASSRGGGASYNEQFF. For the CDR3, the DNA is TGTGCCAGCAGCCGCGGAGGGGGCGCCTCCTACAATGAGCAGTTCTTC.

The chain is built from TRBV5-4 and TRBJ2-7, with TRBD2 as a possible D gene (6 bases). Germline CDR1 reads SGHNT; CDR2 reads YYREEE (reference sequence). The ends were cut back, 4 bases at V and 3 bases at J, with 20 bases in the middle. The CDR3 sequence is 16 residues long. As DNA, the CDR3 is TGTGCCAGCAGCCCTCCCGGCGGGAATAATTTCTACGAGCAGTACTTC. Translated, it gives CASSPPGGNNFYEQYF.

This clone showed up just once. The chain recombines TRBV7-9 with TRBJ1-1; 8 bases agree with TRBD1. Looked up from germline, CDR1 is SEHNR and CDR2 is FQNEAQ (reference sequence). The CDR3 consists of 17 residues. V dropped 6 bases and J dropped 0; count of bases not matched to a gene: 12. The CDR3 region is CASRRRDRNNLNTEAFF. Here the CDR3 DNA reads TGTGCCAGCAGACGGCGGGACAGGAATAACCTGAACACTGAAGCTTTCTTT.

This chain uses TRBV5-5 with TRBJ2-7; TRBD2 might be the D (5 bases). Trimming took off 0 bases at V and 0 bases at J, with 10 bases between the two ends. The CDR3 totals 15 residues. From germline, CDR1 is SGHKS and CDR2 YYEKEE (reference sequence). The chain's CDR3 is CASSLGAGISYEQYF. DNA for the CDR3: TGTGCCAGCAGCTTGGGGGCCGGGATCTCCTACGAGCAGTACTTC.

This sequence joins TRBV7-2 and TRBJ2-3, with D possibly TRBD2 on 6 matching bases. Trimming took off 2 bases at V and 4 bases at J, with 13 bases between the two ends. The CDR3 extends over 15 amino acids. Germline CDR1 and CDR2: SGHTA and FQGNSA. CDR3 nucleotides: TGTGCCAGCAGCTTAAACCCGGGAGTCCCAGATACGCAGTATTTT. As protein: CASSLNPGVPDTQYF.

The V gene is TRBV6-4, the J gene TRBJ2-5; 11 nucleotides agree with TRBD2. Per germline, CDR1 MRHNA and CDR2 SNTAGT. After removal of 7 bases from V and 5 bases from J, the junction contained 21 bases not matched to a gene. This CDR3 region has 19 residues. The CDR3 here is CASKVEARLAGSLMETQYF. CDR3 bases: TGTGCCAGCAAGGTTGAAGCGCGACTAGCGGGGAGTTTGATGGAGACCCAGTACTTC.

This clone turned up a few times. The genes are TRBV4-2 and TRBJ1-3, with 8 bases that match TRBD1. This CDR3 is built from 16 residues. With 0 bases clipped from V and 4 bases from J, the junction kept 5 bases outside the gene matches. Germline V CDR1 and CDR2: LGHNA, YNFKEQ. The CDR3 region is CASSQEGQGEGNTIYF. The CDR3 nucleotides are TGTGCCAGCAGCCAAGAAGGACAGGGCGAGGGAAACACCATATATTTT.

This sequence joins TRBV27 and TRBJ2-7; TRBD1 aligns across 9 bases. The CDR3 is made up of 14 amino acids. The V gene end was trimmed by 6 bases and the J gene end by 6 bases; junction bases not matched to a gene: 9. Looked up from germline, CDR1 is MNHEY and CDR2 is SMNVEV (reference sequence). As DNA, the CDR3 is TGTGCCAGCAGGAGCACCACAGGGGGCCGCGAGCAGTACGTC. It specifies CASRSTTGGREQYV.

The chain joins TRBV18 to TRBJ1-2, with TRBD1 matching over 8 bases. V gave up 2 bases and J gave up 7 bases; unmatched junction bases: 0. Germline loops: CDR1 KGHSH, CDR2 LQKENI. The CDR3 is made up of 12 amino acids. This CDR3 reads CASSPDRGGYTF. In DNA, the CDR3 is TGTGCCAGCTCACCAGACAGGGGTGGCTACACCTTC.

This clone was seen only once. The chain employs TRBV3-1 (or the pseudogene TRBV3-2) and TRBJ1-1; the D is unclear. Germline loops: CDR1 LGHDT, CDR2 YNNKEL (reference sequence). The CDR3 has 15 amino acids. Deletions cut 4 bases from V and 5 bases from J, with 17 bases between. The CDR3 is CASSPLGGLGTEAFF. CDR3 nucleotide sequence: TGTGCCAGCAGCCCCCTTGGTGGGCTGGGAACTGAAGCTTTCTTT.

V gene TRBV6-4 combines with J gene TRBJ2-1; D assignment may be TRBD1 or TRBD2 (5 bases each). Per germline, CDR1 MRHNA and CDR2 SNTAGT. Trimming cost V 6 bases and J 0 bases, with 12 bases left between them. The CDR3 extends over 15 amino acids. DNA of the CDR3: TGTGCCAGCAGGGGACGAGAGAGCTCCTACAATGAGCAGTTCTTC. Translating gives CASRGRESSYNEQFF.

This clone was seen once. The chain links TRBV11-2 to TRBJ2-1; 9 bases fit TRBD2. The V and J ends lost 5 bases and 7 bases, in that order; junction bases with no gene match: 12. The CDR3 length is 16 residues. Germline V gene data show CDR1 as SGHAT and CDR2 as FQNNGV. The CDR3 sequence: CASSPRNSGSVNEQFF. The CDR3 DNA sequence: TGTGCCAGCAGCCCCCGTAATAGCGGGAGTGTAAATGAGCAGTTCTTC. Together with reference TRBV11-2 and TRBJ2-1, the CDR3 gives the full variable domain: EAGVAQSPRYKIIEKRQSVAFWCNPISGHATLYWYQQILGQGPKLLIQFQNNGVVDDSQLPKDRFSAERLKGVDSTLKIQPAKLEDSAVYLCASSPRNSGSVNEQFFGPGTRLTVL.

This chain uses TRBV4-1 with TRBJ1-5; D gene uncertain. V lost 5 bases to trimming and J lost 2 bases, with 13 bases between them. This CDR3 contains 15 residues. Germline-derived CDR1 and CDR2 are MGHRA and YSYEKL. CDR3 sequence: CASSIFPGGNQPQHF. The CDR3 nucleotides read TGCGCCAGCAGCATATTTCCCGGGGGCAATCAGCCCCAGCATTTT.

This rearrangement joins TRBV19 to TRBJ2-1; 7 bases are shared with TRBD1. Germline V CDR1 and CDR2: LNHDA, SQIVND (reference sequence). This CDR3 has 16 residues. The ends lost 4 bases at V and 1 base at J; junction bases unmatched: 7. CDR3 sequence (DNA): TGTGCCAGTAGTAGGACAGGATACAGTTCCTACAATGAGCAGTTCTTC. As protein: CASSRTGYSSYNEQFF.

The chain uses TRBV7-7 and TRBJ2-1, with D uncertain. This CDR3 has 16 residues. The germline V gene has CDR1 SSHAT and CDR2 FNYEAQ (reference sequence). Trimming shortened V by 1 base and J by 5 bases, and 15 bases separated the two germline ends. In DNA, the CDR3 is TGTGCCAGCAGCTTAGTTTTTGGGCTTGGGAACAATGAGCAGTTCTTC. It is translated as CASSLVFGLGNNEQFF.

The chain combines TRBV28 with TRBJ1-1; the D gene is possibly TRBD1 (5 bases). Germline values: CDR1 MDHEN, CDR2 SYDVKM. This CDR3 has 15 amino acids. Trimming left V 3 bases short and J 4 bases short, with 15 bases between. CDR3 protein: CASSLSGPGSTEAFF. CDR3 nucleotides: TGTGCCAGCAGTTTGTCCGGACCAGGGAGCACTGAAGCTTTCTTT.

This chain links TRBV28 with TRBJ2-1; D call uncertain. V was trimmed by 3 bases and J by 3 bases, leaving 12 bases between them. The CDR3 extends over 15 amino acids. Germline loops: CDR1 MDHEN, CDR2 SYDVKM. This CDR3 reads CASSFSRSDYNEQFF. CDR3 DNA: TGTGCCAGCAGTTTCTCCAGGAGTGACTACAATGAGCAGTTCTTC.

V usage is TRBV5-5 and J usage is TRBJ1-5, with a possible D match to TRBD1 (6 bases). The germline V gene encodes CDR1 SGHKS and CDR2 YYEKEE (reference sequence). The V end lost 2 bases, the J end lost 7 bases, and 10 bases lay between the germline ends. This CDR3 comprises 13 residues. The CDR3 sequence: CASSFQGKQPQHF. The CDR3 nucleotides are TGTGCCAGCAGCTTTCAGGGGAAGCAGCCCCAGCATTTT.

V usage is TRBV19 and J usage is TRBJ1-2; no firm D call. Between the trimmed V and J ends, which lost 2 bases and 8 bases, there was a span of 12 bases. CDR1 and CDR2 from the germline V gene are LNHDA and SQIVND (reference sequence). The CDR3 sequence is 13 residues long. The CDR3 protein is CASSINSKGGYTF. The DNA for the CDR3 is TGTGCCAGTAGTATAAACTCCAAGGGAGGCTACACCTTC.

This clone was found once. CDR3 nucleotide sequence: TGTGCCAGTAGTATTCGGCACGCTGGAAACACCATATATTTT. It yields the protein CASSIRHAGNTIYF. The chain recombines TRBV19 with TRBJ1-3, with no clear D. Trimming left V 3 bases short and J 2 bases short, with 8 bases between. This CDR3 contains 14 residues. Germline V lookup: CDR1 LNHDA, CDR2 SQIVND (reference sequence).